The source of this TCR beta chain is a study of blood T cell repertoires in COVID-19. Study overall: Sites across the United States, Italy and Spain contributed samples from acute and convalescent COVID-19. T cells, B-cell-depleted T cells, or PBMCs provided the cDNA or gDNA that served as material.

The V gene lost 1 base and the J gene lost 2 bases, with 9 bases spanning the gap. This CDR3 spans 14 amino acids. Germline loops: CDR1 MDHEN, CDR2 SYDVKM. Sequencing was performed with immunoSEQ multiplex PCR; in TCRdb, only in-frame clones are kept and a portion is missing. The table includes 200,000 to 250,000 clones, 82% detected once. Sequenced input: peripheral blood. This clonotype was obtained from a woman aged 70-85 years with COVID-19, enrolled during active disease. The chain is built from TRBV28 and TRBJ2-7; a possible D gene is TRBD2 (5 bases). CDR3 sequence (DNA): TGTGCCAGCAGTTTATTCGAGGGCGCCTACGAGCAGTACTTC. It is translated as CASSLFEGAYEQYF.